The source of this T cell receptor beta chain is a study of blood T cell repertoires in COVID-19. Across the study: COVID-19 samples collected from the United States, Italy and Spain covered acute and convalescent phases. The analysed material was cDNA or gDNA that came from T cells, B-cell-depleted T cells, or PBMCs.

Followed over time, Seattle patients had been enrolled while infection was active. Under the authors' procedure: Reference gene primer amplification yielded estimated nucleated cell counts. Here immunoSEQ multiplex PCR was the method, and the copy in TCRdb shows in-frame clones only, minus some. V, J and clone size are those of that table, while D and trimming were read from the DNA. Among about 230,000 clones listed, around 89% were seen once. Sequencing was performed on peripheral blood. The receptor was isolated from a young man with COVID-19, enrolled during active disease.

CDR3 amino acids: CASSRGGDTQYF. CDR3 sequence (DNA): TGTGCCAGCAGCAGGGGGGGGGATACGCAGTATTTT. The J gene is TRBJ2-3, the V gene TRBV5-4; D might be TRBD2 (7 bases). V lost 4 bases, J lost 6 bases, and 9 bases lay in between. This CDR3 contains 12 residues. CDR1 is SGHNT and CDR2 is YYREEE in the germline V gene (reference sequence).